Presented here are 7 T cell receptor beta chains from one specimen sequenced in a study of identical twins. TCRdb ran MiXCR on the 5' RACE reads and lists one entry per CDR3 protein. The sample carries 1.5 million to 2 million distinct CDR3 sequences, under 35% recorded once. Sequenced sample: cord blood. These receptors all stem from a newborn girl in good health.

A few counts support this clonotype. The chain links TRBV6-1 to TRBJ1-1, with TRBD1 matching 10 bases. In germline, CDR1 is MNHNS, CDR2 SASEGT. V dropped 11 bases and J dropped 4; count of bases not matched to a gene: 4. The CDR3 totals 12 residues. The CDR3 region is CAARTGGTEAFF. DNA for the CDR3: TGTGCCGCACGGACAGGGGGCACTGAAGCTTTCTTT.

CDR3 region: CASTTGTSGSKETQYF. CDR3 bases: TGTGCCAGCACCACCGGGACTAGCGGGAGCAAAGAGACCCAGTACTTC. The chain is built from TRBV6-6 and TRBJ2-5; 14 nucleotides agree with TRBD2. Germline CDR1 and CDR2: MNHNY and SVGAGI (reference sequence). The CDR3 runs to 16 residues. V dropped 7 bases and J dropped 3; count of bases not matched to a gene: 7.

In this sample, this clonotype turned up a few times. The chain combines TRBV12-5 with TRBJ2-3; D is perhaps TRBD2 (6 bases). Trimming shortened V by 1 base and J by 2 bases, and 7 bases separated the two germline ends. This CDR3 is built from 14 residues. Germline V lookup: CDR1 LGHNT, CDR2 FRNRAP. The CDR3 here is CASGLADYTDTQYF. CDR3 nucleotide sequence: TGTGCTAGTGGTTTGGCGGACTACACAGATACGCAGTATTTT.

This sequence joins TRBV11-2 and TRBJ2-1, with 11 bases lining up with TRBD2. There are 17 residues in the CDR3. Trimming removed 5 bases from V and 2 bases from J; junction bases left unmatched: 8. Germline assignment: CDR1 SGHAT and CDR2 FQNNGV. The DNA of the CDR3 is TGTGCCAGCAGCGCCCACACTAGCGGGGGTACCTACAATGAGCAGTTCTTC. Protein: CASSAHTSGGTYNEQFF.

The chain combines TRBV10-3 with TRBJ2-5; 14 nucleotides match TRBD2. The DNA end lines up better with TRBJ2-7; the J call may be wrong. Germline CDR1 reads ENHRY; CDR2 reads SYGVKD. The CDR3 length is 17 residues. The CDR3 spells CAIARRGTSGRIDEQYF. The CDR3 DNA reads TGTGCCATCGCCCGACGGGGGACTAGCGGGAGAATAGACGAGCAGTACTTC.

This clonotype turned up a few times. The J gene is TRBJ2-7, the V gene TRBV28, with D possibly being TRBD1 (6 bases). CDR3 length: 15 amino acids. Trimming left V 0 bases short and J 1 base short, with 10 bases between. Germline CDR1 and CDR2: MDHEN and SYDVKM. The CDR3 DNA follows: TGTGCCAGCAGTTTATGGGTCGGACAGTCCTACGAGCAGTACTTC. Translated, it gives CASSLWVGQSYEQYF.

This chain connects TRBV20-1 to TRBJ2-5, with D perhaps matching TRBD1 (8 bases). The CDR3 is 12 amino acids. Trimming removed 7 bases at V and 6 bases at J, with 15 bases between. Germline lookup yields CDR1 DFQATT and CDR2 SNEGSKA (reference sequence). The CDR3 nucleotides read TGCAGTGACACAGGGGGGGTGAAGACCCAGTACTTC. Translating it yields CSDTGGVKTQYF.